These 25 T cell receptor beta chains came from one sample sequenced in a study of control samples from healthy donors and cancer patients. The method was immunoSEQ multiplex PCR; TCRdb's version includes in-frame clones alone and lacks a portion of them. The repertoire holds 260,000 or so clones, with 82% as singletons. The sequencing sample was made of PBMCs. Receptors were obtained from a woman in her sixties or seventies with lung cancer.

The genes are TRBV28 and TRBJ1-5; D gene uncertain. Germline V gene lookup returns CDR1 MDHEN and CDR2 SYDVKM. V was cut by 5 bases and J by 7 bases, with 18 bases left in between. The CDR3 covers 15 residues. CDR3 residues: CASSLGGADGQPQHF. The CDR3 nucleotides are TGTGCCAGCAGTCTTGGTGGCGCGGATGGGCAGCCCCAGCATTTT. The full variable domain, its missing parts supplied by reference TRBV28 and TRBJ1-5, is DVKVTQSSRYLVKRTGEKVFLECVQDMDHENMFWYRQDPGLGLRLIYFSYDVKMKEKGDIPEGYSVSREKKERFSLILESASTNQTSMYLCASSLGGADGQPQHFGDGTRLSIL.

This clone was recorded only once. The chain uses TRBV7-2 and TRBJ2-5, with 8 positions matching TRBD1. The CDR3 length is 15 residues. Trimming cost V 5 bases and J 2 bases; bases outside gene matches: 7. Germline CDR1 SGHTA, CDR2 FQGNSA. The DNA for the CDR3 is TGTGCCAGCAGCCCCCGGACAGGGAGGCAAGAGACCCAGTACTTC. This codes for CASSPRTGRQETQYF.

This clone was observed a single time. Mismatch with germline at one junction end may stem from a read error. This CDR3 reads CPRPRQGGGYTNTGELFF. For the CDR3, the DNA is TGCCCCCGCCCCCGACAGGGCGGGGGGTATACGAACACCGGGGAGCTGTTTTTT. The chain recombines TRBV7-8 with TRBJ2-2, with D perhaps matching TRBD2 (8 bases). Germline loops: CDR1 SGHVS, CDR2 FQNEAQ. The CDR3 contains 18 residues.

The chain employs TRBV7-8 and TRBJ1-2; TRBD1 is a possible D gene (5 bases). V dropped 3 bases and J dropped 9 bases, with 17 bases sitting between them. The CDR3 consists of 14 residues. CDR1 is SGHVS, CDR2 FQNEAQ, per germline. The CDR3, as DNA: TGTGCCAGCAGCTTCTCAGAAGGGGATTTGAGCTACACCTTC. Its protein is CASSFSEGDLSYTF.

This chain uses TRBV3-1 (or the pseudogene TRBV3-2) with TRBJ1-2; unclear D gene. The V gene lost 5 bases and the J gene lost 8 bases, with 18 bases spanning the gap. The CDR3 spans 14 residues. Germline values: CDR1 LGHDT, CDR2 YNNKEL (reference sequence). The CDR3 spells CASSSRGPLVGYTF. The CDR3 DNA reads TGTGCCAGCAGCTCGCGAGGTCCCCTGGTGGGCTACACCTTC.

The genes are TRBV5-6 and TRBJ2-1, with no clear D. V lost 2 bases, J lost 3 bases, and 9 bases lay in between. Germline CDR1 is SGHDT and CDR2 is YYEEEE. The CDR3 loop spans 14 amino acids. This chain's CDR3 is CASSFGGDYNEQFF. The CDR3 DNA follows: TGTGCCAGCAGCTTCGGCGGAGACTACAATGAGCAGTTCTTC.

The J gene is TRBJ2-1, the V gene TRBV5-4; no clear D gene. Trimming left V 0 bases short and J 4 bases short, with 23 bases between. Germline CDR1 reads SGHNT; CDR2 reads YYREEE (reference sequence). The CDR3 covers 19 residues. The CDR3 bases are TGTGCCAGCAGCTTGGCGTTCGATCGTAATCGTCAGAAGTACAATGAGCAGTTCTTC. Protein product: CASSLAFDRNRQKYNEQFF.

The chain uses TRBV5-1 and TRBJ1-1; 7 bases are a match to TRBD1. Trimming cost V 4 bases and J 3 bases; bases outside gene matches: 9. This CDR3 is 15 amino acids long. Looked up from germline, CDR1 is SGHRS and CDR2 is YFSETQ. DNA of the CDR3: TGCGCCAGCAGCCTGACAGGGCCGGGGGACACTGAAGCTTTCTTT. Its protein product is CASSLTGPGDTEAFF.

The rearrangement uses TRBV9 and TRBJ1-5; no clear D. The V end was cut by 0 bases, the J end by 5 bases, with 9 bases between. Germline CDR1 SGDLS, CDR2 YYNGEE. CDR3 length: 14 residues. The CDR3 reads CASSVAPTHQPQHF. The CDR3 DNA reads TGTGCCAGCAGCGTAGCTCCAACCCATCAGCCCCAGCATTTT.

This sequence joins TRBV2 and TRBJ1-4; D is possibly TRBD1 (5 bases). CDR1 and CDR2 from the germline V gene are SNHLY and FYNNEI. V dropped 6 bases and J dropped 4 bases, with 9 bases sitting between them. CDR3 length: 13 residues. CDR3 region: CASSLRGNEKLFF. The DNA for the CDR3 is TGTGCCAGCAGCCTGAGGGGTAATGAAAAACTGTTTTTT. Using reference TRBV2 and TRBJ1-4 for the parts outside the CDR3, the full variable domain is EPEVTQTPSHQVTQMGQEVILRCVPISNHLYFYWYRQILGQKVEFLVSFYNNEISEKSEIFDDQFSVERPDGSNFTLKIRSTKLEDSAMYFCASSLRGNEKLFFGSGTQLSVL.

The gene calls are TRBV11-2 and TRBJ2-7; TRBD1 matches at 8 bases. Trimming cost V 2 bases and J 6 bases; bases outside gene matches: 6. In germline, CDR1 is SGHAT, CDR2 FQNNGV. This CDR3 spans 14 amino acids. The chain's CDR3 is CASSLTSRGPEQYF. The DNA of the CDR3 is TGTGCCAGCAGCTTAACATCCAGGGGGCCCGAGCAGTACTTC.

CDR3 residues: CASSFPGQGLVNYGYTF. CDR3 in DNA: TGTGCCAGCAGCTTTCCGGGACAGGGCTTAGTTAACTATGGCTACACCTTC. The chain carries TRBV5-6 and TRBJ1-2; 9 nucleotides align to TRBD1. The CDR3 is 17 residues long. The germline gives CDR1 SGHDT, CDR2 YYEEEE. V shed 2 bases, J shed 1 base, and the junction held 9 bases outside the gene matches. The full variable domain, rest sourced from reference TRBV5-6 and TRBJ1-2, is DAGVTQSPTHLIKTRGQQVTLRCSPKSGHDTVSWYQQALGQGPQFIFQYYEEEERQRGNFPDRFSGHQFPNYSSELNVNALLLGDSALYLCASSFPGQGLVNYGYTFGSGTRLTVV.

This clone was found once. The V and J genes are TRBV18 and TRBJ1-2; D is ambiguous. The CDR3 is 12 residues long. Trimming took off 0 bases at V and 8 bases at J, with 7 bases between the two ends. CDR1 and CDR2 from the germline V gene are KGHSH and LQKENI. In DNA, the CDR3 is TGTGCCAGCTCACCACCGGACGGGGGCTACACCTTC. This encodes CASSPPDGGYTF.

The chain combines TRBV7-4 with TRBJ1-3, with D hard to call. Germline assignment: CDR1 SGHVT and CDR2 SQSDAQ. The CDR3 totals 17 residues. Deletions cut 1 base from V and 0 bases from J, with 13 bases between. CDR3 coding DNA: TGTGCCAGCAGCTTAGTCCAGAGCGTTAGCTCTGGAAACACCATATATTTT. Protein: CASSLVQSVSSGNTIYF.

The chain is built from TRBV11-2 and TRBJ1-1; D may be TRBD1 (5 bases). V lost 4 bases and J lost 4, with 16 bases in between. Germline CDR1 reads SGHAT; CDR2 reads FQNNGV. The CDR3 is made up of 15 amino acids. The CDR3 sequence is CASSYRPQDTTEAFF. The CDR3 coding sequence is TGTGCCAGCAGCTATCGGCCCCAGGACACCACTGAAGCTTTCTTT. Full variable domain (outside the CDR3, taken from reference TRBV11-2 and TRBJ1-1): EAGVAQSPRYKIIEKRQSVAFWCNPISGHATLYWYQQILGQGPKLLIQFQNNGVVDDSQLPKDRFSAERLKGVDSTLKIQPAKLEDSAVYLCASSYRPQDTTEAFFGQGTRLTVV.

The sample holds one count of this clone. V gene TRBV6-5 combines with J gene TRBJ2-6; D is uncertain. V gave up 5 bases and J gave up 4 bases, with 12 bases separating them. The CDR3 runs to 15 residues. CDR1 MNHEY and CDR2 SVGAGI come from the germline V gene. CDR3 sequence (DNA): TGTGCCAGCAGTCTTAGGGCTGCCGGGGCCAACGTCCTGACTTTC. Its protein is CASSLRAAGANVLTF.

V is TRBV28 and J is TRBJ2-7, with TRBD2 identical over 7 bases. The CDR3 loop spans 12 amino acids. V lost 10 bases and J lost 5; bases outside the gene matches: 8. CDR1 and CDR2 (germline): MDHEN, SYDVKM. CDR3 loop: CATMGLPNEQYF. In DNA form, the CDR3 reads TGTGCCACTATGGGACTACCCAACGAGCAGTACTTC.

The chain has TRBV4-1 and TRBJ1-2, with D possibly being TRBD1 (5 bases). Between the trimmed V and J ends, which lost 7 bases and 3 bases, there was a span of 21 bases. CDR1 and CDR2 from the germline V gene are MGHRA and YSYEKL. The CDR3 is made up of 16 amino acids. For the CDR3, the DNA is TGCGCCAGCAACTCTCCGGGGACGGGGCTTGACTATGGCTACACCTTC. Amino acids: CASNSPGTGLDYGYTF.

The chain combines TRBV5-4 with TRBJ2-3, with D perhaps matching TRBD2 (6 bases). Germline assignment: CDR1 SGHNT and CDR2 YYREEE (reference sequence). This CDR3 spans 14 amino acids. With 3 bases removed from V and 2 bases from J, the gap between germline ends came to 10 bases. CDR3 nucleotide sequence: TGTGCCAGCAGCTCGGGACTTTCCACAGATACGCAGTATTTT. Residues: CASSSGLSTDTQYF.

V usage is TRBV3-1 (or the pseudogene TRBV3-2) and J usage is TRBJ2-5; 7 nucleotides line up with TRBD2. Looked up from germline, CDR1 is LGHDT and CDR2 is YNNKEL (reference sequence). CDR3 length equals 14 residues. Trimming removed 1 base from V and 7 bases from J; junction bases left unmatched: 6. CDR3 coding DNA: TGTGCCAGCAGCCAAGCGGGGACTACCGTGACCCAGTACTTC. Protein sequence: CASSQAGTTVTQYF.

V and J are TRBV5-1 and TRBJ1-2; D perhaps matches TRBD1 (5 bases). The germline V and J ends were trimmed by 4 bases and 8 bases, with 21 bases remaining between them. The CDR3 length is 15 residues. CDR1 and CDR2 from the germline V gene are SGHRS and YFSETQ. The CDR3 DNA reads TGCGCCAGCAGCGAGCGGGGTCCGGGGCCCGAGGGCTACACCTTC. Translating it yields CASSERGPGPEGYTF.

The chain recombines TRBV6-5 with TRBJ2-2; tentatively, D is TRBD1 or TRBD2 (5 bases each). This CDR3 region has 13 residues. The V end was cut by 6 bases, the J end by 6 bases, with 11 bases between. In germline, CDR1 is MNHEY, CDR2 SVGAGI. The CDR3 DNA sequence: TGTGCCAGCAGGCAGGGAGCACCCGGGGAGCTGTTTTTT. This encodes CASRQGAPGELFF.

The V and J genes are TRBV30 and TRBJ2-7; tentatively, D is TRBD1 (5 bases). CDR1 is GTSNPN, CDR2 SVGIG, per germline (reference sequence). The V gene lost 3 bases and the J gene lost 6 bases, with 12 bases spanning the gap. The CDR3 has 12 residues. CDR3 sequence (DNA): TGTGCCTGGAGCCCCCAGGGTCGCGAGCAGTACTTC. This gives the protein CAWSPQGREQYF.

This chain joins TRBV6-5 and TRBJ1-1, with 7 bases lining up with TRBD1. Trimming took 10 bases from V and 4 from J; bases not matched to a gene: 3. CDR1 is MNHEY, CDR2 SVGAGI, per germline. CDR3 length equals 11 residues. CDR3 amino acids: CATYRGTEAFF. DNA for the CDR3: TGTGCCACCTACAGGGGCACTGAAGCTTTCTTT.

The J gene is TRBJ1-6, the V gene TRBV9, with D perhaps matching TRBD1 (6 bases). With 0 bases removed from V and 4 bases from J, the gap between germline ends came to 14 bases. Germline CDR1 reads SGDLS; CDR2 reads YYNGEE. The CDR3 has 17 residues. The CDR3 loop is CASSVAPAGEYNSPLHF. The CDR3 DNA follows: TGTGCCAGCAGCGTAGCTCCTGCAGGGGAGTATAATTCACCCCTCCACTTT.